The TCR beta chain under discussion was sequenced for a study of T cell responses to AZD1222 COVID-19 vaccine. General study points: Unmutated variant regions reportedly attract nearly half of all spike-specific TCRs.

The protocol was immunoSEQ multiplex PCR, while the TCRdb copy is restricted to in-frame clones and leaves out a portion. The sample shows around 99,000 clones, about 90% of them seen only once. Concerning this clone itself: The antigen is unknown.

The sample consisted of peripheral blood, taken 28 days after the second AZD1222 dose. This receptor was taken from an adult who received the AZD1222 COVID-19 vaccine.

Written as DNA, the CDR3 is TGTGCCACCAGCACCCATAGCAATCAGCCCCAGCATTTT. Translated, it gives CATSTHSNQPQHF. The gene calls are TRBV15 and TRBJ1-5; no firm D call. Trimming pared 4 bases from V and 0 bases from J, leaving 4 bases between. From germline, CDR1 is LNHNV and CDR2 YYDKDF (reference sequence). The CDR3 covers 13 residues.